This T cell receptor beta chain originates from a study of CD8 T cells in Susac syndrome. Study-wide points: The relatively small number of individuals in the TCR sequencing and HLA analysis was acknowledged by the study. Detection of Susac-specific public clones gave around 15 in total CD8+ repertoires and about five in CD8+ TEMRA repertoires.

Blood CD8+ and CD4+ T cells underwent high-throughput TCR beta sequencing. FACS enriched CD8+ TEMRA cells, while bulk CD8+ and CD4+ were negatively isolated. RNA, at roughly 0.45 to 1 ug, was reverse transcribed with random hexamers. TCRdb re-called the immunoSEQ multiplex PCR reads through MiXCR, storing one row per CDR3 protein. This sample has approximately 80,000 distinct CDR3 sequences; 94% occur once, and the top ten carry approximately 0.49%. On this clonotype itself: Its specificity is unknown.

Germline assignment: CDR1 SGHNT and CDR2 YYREEE (reference sequence). V lost 0 bases, J lost 4 bases, and 10 bases lay in between. The CDR3 spans 15 residues. Sequences were obtained from CD8+ T cells from PBMCs. The chain recombines TRBV5-4 with TRBJ2-2; D is possibly TRBD2 (5 bases). The source of this sequence is a human donor with Susac syndrome. CDR3 sequence reads: CASSLALGSTGELFF. CDR3 coding DNA: TGTGCCAGCAGCTTGGCCTTGGGGAGCACCGGGGAGCTGTTTTTT.